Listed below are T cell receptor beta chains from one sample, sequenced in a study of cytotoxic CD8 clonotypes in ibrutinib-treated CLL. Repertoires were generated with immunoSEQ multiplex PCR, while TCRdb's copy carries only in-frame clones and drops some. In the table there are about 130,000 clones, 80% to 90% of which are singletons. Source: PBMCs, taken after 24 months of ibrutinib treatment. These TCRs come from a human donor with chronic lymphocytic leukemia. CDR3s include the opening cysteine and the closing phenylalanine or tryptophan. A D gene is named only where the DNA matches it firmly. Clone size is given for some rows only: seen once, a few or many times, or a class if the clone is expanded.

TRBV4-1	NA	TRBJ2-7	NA	TGCGCCAGCAGCCAAGACCCCGGGACGTCTTCCTACGAGCAGTACTTC	CASSQDPGTSSYEQYF
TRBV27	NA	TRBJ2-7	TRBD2	TGTGCCAGCAGTTATTCTAGCGGGAGACTCTACGAGCAGTACTTC	CASSYSSGRLYEQYF
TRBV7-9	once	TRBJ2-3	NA	TGTGCCAGCAGCCCCCTTGGGACTGGTTCATCGCAGTATTTT	CASSPLGTGSSQYF
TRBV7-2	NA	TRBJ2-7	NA	TGTGCCAGCAGCTTAGACGGGGGAGGAATTTACGAGCAGTACTTC	CASSLDGGGIYEQYF
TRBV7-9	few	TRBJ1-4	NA	TGTGCCAGCAGCCCCCATGAGCGGGTTGAAAAACTGTTTTTT	CASSPHERVEKLFF
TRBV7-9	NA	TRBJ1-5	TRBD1	TGTGCCAGCAGCTTAGCGTTAGGACAGGGTCATCAGCCCCAGCATTTT	CASSLALGQGHQPQHF
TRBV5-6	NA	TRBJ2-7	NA	TGTGCCAGCAGTTCCACAGGGATCTACGAGCAGTACTTC	CASSSTGIYEQYF
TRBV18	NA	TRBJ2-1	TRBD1	TGTGCCAGCTCACCACGATTACAGGGGGCCAACAATGAGCAGTTCTTC	CASSPRLQGANNEQFF
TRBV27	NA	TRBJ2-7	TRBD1	TGTGCCACCAGCCGGGACAGGACCTACGAGCAGTACTTC	CATSRDRTYEQYF
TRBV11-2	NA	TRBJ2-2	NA	TGTGCCAGCAGTCTCACGAACACCGGGGAGCTGTTTTTT	CASSLTNTGELFF
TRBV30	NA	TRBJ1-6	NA	TGTGCCTGGAGCCCCGGGACACTGATCTATAATTCACCCCTCCACTTT	CAWSPGTLIYNSPLHF
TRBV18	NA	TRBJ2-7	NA	TGTGCCAGCTCACCACCGGTGTCCTATTATGAGCAGTACTTC	CASSPPVSYYEQYF
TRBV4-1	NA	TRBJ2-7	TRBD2	TGCGCCAGCAGCATTCAAACGGGAGTGGGGGGGTACGAGCAGTACTTC	CASSIQTGVGGYEQYF
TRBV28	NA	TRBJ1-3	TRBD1	TGTGCCAGCAGTTCAGGGGGCTTTGGAAACACCATATATTTT	CASSSGGFGNTIYF
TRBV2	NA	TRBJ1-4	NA	TGTGCCAGCAGTGTATCGGCAGGGGTTAATGAAAAACTGTTTTTT	CASSVSAGVNEKLFF
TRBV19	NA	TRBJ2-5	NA	TGTGCCACCGCAGGGTTAGAGACCCAGTACTTC	CATAGLETQYF
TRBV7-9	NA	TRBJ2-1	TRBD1	TGTGCCAGCAGCGCCTGGACAGGTTCCTACAATGAGCAGTTCTTC	CASSAWTGSYNEQFF
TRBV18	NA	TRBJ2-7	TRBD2	TGTGCCAGCTCACCAAAACGGGACTACATGTCCGAGCAGTACTTC	CASSPKRDYMSEQYF
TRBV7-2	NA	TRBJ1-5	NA	TGTGCCAGCAGCTTAGACGGAAGGGGAAATCAGCCCCAGCATTTT	CASSLDGRGNQPQHF
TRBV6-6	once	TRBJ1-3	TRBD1	TGTGCCAGCAGTCTTGGGGGGGCAGGGGGAGGAAACACCATATATTTT	CASSLGGAGGGNTIYF
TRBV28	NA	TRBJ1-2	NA	TGTGCCAGCAGTTACACTAACCGGTTCGTCCGCTATGGCTACACCTTC	CASSYTNRFVRYGYTF
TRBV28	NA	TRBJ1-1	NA	TGTGCCAGCAGTTTAGAAGGGGCTGAAGCTTTCTTT	CASSLEGAEAFF
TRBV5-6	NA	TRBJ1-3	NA	TGTGCCAGCAGCTTGTACGGACGGAGGGCTGGAAACACCATATATTTT	CASSLYGRRAGNTIYF
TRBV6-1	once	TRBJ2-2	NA	TGTGCCAGCAGTAACAGCCTGGCTCCCGGGGAGCTGTTTTTT	CASSNSLAPGELFF
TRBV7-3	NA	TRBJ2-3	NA	TGTGCCAGCAGCTTACTCGAGTTTGGACGGTACACAGATACGCAGTATTTT	CASSLLEFGRYTDTQYF
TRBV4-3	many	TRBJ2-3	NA	TGCGCCAGCACCCCATCAATTGGAGATACGCAGTATTTT	CASTPSIGDTQYF
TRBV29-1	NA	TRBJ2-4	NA	TGCAGCGTTGAAGCCAGGGGAAACATTCAGTACTTC	CSVEARGNIQYF
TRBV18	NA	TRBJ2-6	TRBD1	TGTGCCAGCTCACCACAGGGGGCCTCTGGGGCCAACGTCCTGACTTTC	CASSPQGASGANVLTF
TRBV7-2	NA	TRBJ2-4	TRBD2	TGTGCCAGCAGCCGAAGGGGGACTAGCGGGAGACTAGCCAAAAACATTCAGTACTTC	CASSRRGTSGRLAKNIQYF
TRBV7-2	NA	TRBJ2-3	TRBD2	TGTGCCAGCAGCTTAGAACTAGCGGGGACGTTGGGCACAGATACGCAGTATTTT	CASSLELAGTLGTDTQYF
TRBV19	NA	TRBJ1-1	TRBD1	TGTGCCAGTAGTGGGGCTAGACAGGGGGCTCACACTGAAGCTTTCTTT	CASSGARQGAHTEAFF
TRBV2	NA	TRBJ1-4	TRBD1	TGTGCCAGCAGAGGGGGCCGGGACCACCAACTGTTTTTT	CASRGGRDHQLFF
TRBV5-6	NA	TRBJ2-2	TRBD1	TGTGCCAGCAGCTTCGGCTCCGGGACAGGGGGCACCGGGGAGCTGTTTTTT	CASSFGSGTGGTGELFF
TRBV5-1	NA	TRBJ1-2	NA	TGCGCCAGCAGCTTGGGGGACGGCGTCCATGGCTACACCTTC	CASSLGDGVHGYTF
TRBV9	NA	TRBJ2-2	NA	TGTGCCAGCAGCGTAGGAGGCAGGGGAGGCACCGGGGAGCTGTTTTTT	CASSVGGRGGTGELFF
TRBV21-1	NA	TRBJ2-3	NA	TGTGCCAGCAGCAAAGGTGGTATAGGCCCGTTAGGCACAGATACGCAGTATTTT	CASSKGGIGPLGTDTQYF
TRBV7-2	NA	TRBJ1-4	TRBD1	TGTGCCAGCAGCCCCAGACAGGGGTATGAAAAACTGTTTTTT	CASSPRQGYEKLFF
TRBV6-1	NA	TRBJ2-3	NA	TGTGCCAGCAGCACATCCGGGACTAGCACAGATACGCAGTATTTT	CASSTSGTSTDTQYF
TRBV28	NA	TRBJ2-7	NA	TGTGCCAGCAGGCTCAACTACGAGCAGTACTTC	CASRLNYEQYF
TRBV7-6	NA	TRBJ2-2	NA	TGTGCCAGCAGCTGGGAACCGACGGGCCGAGGTGCCGGGGAGCTGTTTTTT	CASSWEPTGRGAGELFF
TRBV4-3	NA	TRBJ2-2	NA	TGCGCCAGCAGCCAAGAGAGCTGGAACGGGGAGCTGTTTTTT	CASSQESWNGELFF
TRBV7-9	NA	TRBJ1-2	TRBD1	TGTGCCAGCAGCGATGGACAGGGAGCCTATGGCTACACCTTC	CASSDGQGAYGYTF
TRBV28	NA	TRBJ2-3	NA	TGTGCCAGCAGTTTCCTTCGGAGGAGCACAGATACGCAGTATTTT	CASSFLRRSTDTQYF
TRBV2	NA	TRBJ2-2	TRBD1	TGTGCCAGCATCTCGACAGGGACCGCCGGGGAGCTGTTTTTT	CASISTGTAGELFF
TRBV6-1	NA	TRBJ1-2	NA	TGTGCCACGGAGGAGCCCCGTGGCTACACCTTC	CATEEPRGYTF
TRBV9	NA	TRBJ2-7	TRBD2	TGTGCCAGCAGCCCCGCGGCGGGAGCCTACGAGCAGTACTTC	CASSPAAGAYEQYF
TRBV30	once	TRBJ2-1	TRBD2	TGTGCCTGGAGTGGGACTAGCGACAATGAGCAGTTCTTC	CAWSGTSDNEQFF
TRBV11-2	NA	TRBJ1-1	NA	TGTGCCAGCAGCTACCTTAACAGGTATGAGGACACTGAAGCTTTCTTT	CASSYLNRYEDTEAFF
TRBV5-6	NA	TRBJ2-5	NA	TGTGCCAGCAGCTTGGAGGGCAGCCCTAAGACCCAGTACTTC	CASSLEGSPKTQYF
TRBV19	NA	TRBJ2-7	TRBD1	TGTGCCAGTAGTATTCAACAGGGGTCTCCGGGCTACGAGCAGTACTTC	CASSIQQGSPGYEQYF
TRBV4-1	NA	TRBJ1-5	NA	TGCGCCAGCAGCCAAGTCGGGGGAGCGGAGCCCCAGCATTTT	CASSQVGGAEPQHF
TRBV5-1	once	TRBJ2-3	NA	TGCGCCAGCAGCCGAGTGACTCCCGCCTTTGTTAGCACAGATACGCAGTATTTT	CASSRVTPAFVSTDTQYF
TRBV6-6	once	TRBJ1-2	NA	TGTGCCAGCAGTTACAGGGTGACTGCTGGCTACACCTTC	CASSYRVTAGYTF
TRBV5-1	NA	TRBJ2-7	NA	TGCGCCAGCAGCTTGGGAGGGGGGTCCTACGAGCAGTACTTC	CASSLGGGSYEQYF
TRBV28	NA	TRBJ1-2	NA	TGTGCCAGCAGTACGCAGAGGCGAGACTACACCTTC	CASSTQRRDYTF